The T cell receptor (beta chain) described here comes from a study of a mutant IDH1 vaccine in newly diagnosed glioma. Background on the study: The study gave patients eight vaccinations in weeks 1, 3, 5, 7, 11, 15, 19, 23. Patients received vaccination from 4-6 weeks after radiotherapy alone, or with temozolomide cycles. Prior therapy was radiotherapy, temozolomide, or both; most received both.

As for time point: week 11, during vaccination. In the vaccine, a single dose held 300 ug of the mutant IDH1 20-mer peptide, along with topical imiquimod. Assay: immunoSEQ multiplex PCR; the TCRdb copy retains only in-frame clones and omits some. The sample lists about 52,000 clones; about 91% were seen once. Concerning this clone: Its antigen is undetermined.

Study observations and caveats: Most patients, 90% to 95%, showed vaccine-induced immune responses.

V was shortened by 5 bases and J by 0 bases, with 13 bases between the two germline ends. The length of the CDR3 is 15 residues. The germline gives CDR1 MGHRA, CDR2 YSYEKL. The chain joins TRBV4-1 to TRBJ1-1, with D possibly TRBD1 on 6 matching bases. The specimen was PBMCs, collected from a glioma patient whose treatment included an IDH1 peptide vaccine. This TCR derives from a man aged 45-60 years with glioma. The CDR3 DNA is TGCGCCAGCAGCGAGTTGGGGGGCATGAACACTGAAGCTTTCTTT. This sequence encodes CASSELGGMNTEAFF.